This TCR beta chain was retrieved from a study of shared clonotypes between healthy human individuals. The method was immunoSEQ multiplex PCR; TCRdb's version includes in-frame clones alone and lacks a portion of them. The sample includes some 630,000 clones, more than 70% of them seen just once. Points on this clone: The sample contains more than one DNA sequence encoding this CDR3.

This TCR was recovered from a woman in her twenties or thirties in good health. Sequencing used memory CD4+ T cells sorted from blood. The subset here: CD45RA-negative fraction.

The CDR3 DNA reads as TGCGCCAGCAGCCCTGGACAGGGGACTAATGAAAAACTGTTTTTT. It codes for CASSPGQGTNEKLFF. This chain links TRBV5-1 with TRBJ1-4; 9 nucleotides match TRBD1. Germline CDR1 is SGHRS and CDR2 is YFSETQ. V lost 4 bases and J lost 2; bases outside the gene matches: 3. The CDR3 has 15 residues.